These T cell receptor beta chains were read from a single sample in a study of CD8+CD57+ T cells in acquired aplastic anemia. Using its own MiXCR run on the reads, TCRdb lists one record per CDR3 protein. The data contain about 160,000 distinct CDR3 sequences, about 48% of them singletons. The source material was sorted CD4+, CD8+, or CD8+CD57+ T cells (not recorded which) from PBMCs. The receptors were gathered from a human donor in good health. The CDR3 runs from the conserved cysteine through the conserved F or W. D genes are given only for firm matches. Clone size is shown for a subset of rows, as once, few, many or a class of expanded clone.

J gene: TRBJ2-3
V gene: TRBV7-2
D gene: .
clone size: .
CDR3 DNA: TGTGCCAGCAGCTTAGAAGTTCCGCAGTATTTT
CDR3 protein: CASSLEVPQYF

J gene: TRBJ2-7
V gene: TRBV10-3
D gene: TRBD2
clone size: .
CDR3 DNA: TGTGCCATCAGCCCGGGACTAGCAAGGGACGAGCAGTACTTC
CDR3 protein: CAISPGLARDEQYF

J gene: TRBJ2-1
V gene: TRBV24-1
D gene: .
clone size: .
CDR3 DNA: TGTGCCACCAGTGATTTGGGGGTCGGTGCCAATGAGCAGTTCTTC
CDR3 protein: CATSDLGVGANEQFF

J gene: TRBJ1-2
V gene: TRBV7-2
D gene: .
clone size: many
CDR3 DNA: TGTGCCAGCAGCTTTAGGGATTATGGCTACACCTTC
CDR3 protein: CASSFRDYGYTF

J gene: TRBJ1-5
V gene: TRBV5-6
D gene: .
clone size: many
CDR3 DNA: TGTGCCAGCAGCGTGTACACGGACGGATACAATCAGCCCCAGCATTTT
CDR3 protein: CASSVYTDGYNQPQHF

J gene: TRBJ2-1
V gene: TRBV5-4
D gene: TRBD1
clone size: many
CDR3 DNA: TGTGCCAGCAGCCTGGGGACAGGGACCTACAATGAGCAGTTCTTC
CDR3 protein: CASSLGTGTYNEQFF

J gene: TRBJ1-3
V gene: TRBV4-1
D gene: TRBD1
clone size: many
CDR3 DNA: TGCGCCAGCAGCCAAGATGACAGACAGGGAGACTCTGGAAACACCATATATTTT
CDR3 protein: CASSQDDRQGDSGNTIYF

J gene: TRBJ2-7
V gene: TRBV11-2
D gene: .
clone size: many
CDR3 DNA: TGTGCCAGCAGCTTAGCCCAGGGAACCTACGAGCAGTACTTC
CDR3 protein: CASSLAQGTYEQYF

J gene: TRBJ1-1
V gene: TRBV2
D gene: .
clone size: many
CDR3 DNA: TGTGCCAGCAGTGATTCACAGCGGAACACTGAAGCTTTCTTT
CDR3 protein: CASSDSQRNTEAFF

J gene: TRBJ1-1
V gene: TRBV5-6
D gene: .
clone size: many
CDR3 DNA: TGTGCCAGCAGCTTGACCGTGGTGGGCACTGAAGCTTTCTTT
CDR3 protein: CASSLTVVGTEAFF

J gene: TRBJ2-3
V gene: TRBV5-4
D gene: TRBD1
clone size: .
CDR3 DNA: TGTGCCAGCAGCTTACCTCTCGGGACAGGGGATGGGGGTGAGCAGTATTTT
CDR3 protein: CASSLPLGTGDGGEQYF

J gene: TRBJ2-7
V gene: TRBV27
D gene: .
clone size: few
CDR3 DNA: TGTGCCAGCAGTTTCCAGGGATACTCCTACGAGCAGTACTTC
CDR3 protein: CASSFQGYSYEQYF

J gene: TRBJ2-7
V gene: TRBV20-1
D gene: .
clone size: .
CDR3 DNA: TGCAGTGCCAGAAAGGGACGGGGGGCCTACGAACAGTACTTC
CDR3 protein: CSARKGRGAYEQYF

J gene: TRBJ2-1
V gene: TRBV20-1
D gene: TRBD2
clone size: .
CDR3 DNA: TGCAGTGCCGATACGATAGGGACTAGCGGATCCTACAATGAGCAGTTCTTC
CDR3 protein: CSADTIGTSGSYNEQFF

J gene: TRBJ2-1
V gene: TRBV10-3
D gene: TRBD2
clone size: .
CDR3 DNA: TGTGCCATCAGTGTTGGCGGGGGGGATTCTAACAATGAGCAGTTCTTC
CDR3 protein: CAISVGGGDSNNEQFF

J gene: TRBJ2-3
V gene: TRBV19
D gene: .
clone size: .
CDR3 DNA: TGTGCCAGTAGCCCAGGGGTCGCAGATACGCAGTATTTT
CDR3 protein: CASSPGVADTQYF

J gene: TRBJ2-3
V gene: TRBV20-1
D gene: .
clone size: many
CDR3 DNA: TGCAGTGCTAGAGATGGGCCAGATACGCAGTATTTT
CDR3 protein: CSARDGPDTQYF

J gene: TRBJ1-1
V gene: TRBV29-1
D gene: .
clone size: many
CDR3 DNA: TGCAGCGTTGGGACGGCCCTGGGTACTGAAGCTTTCTTT
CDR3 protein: CSVGTALGTEAFF

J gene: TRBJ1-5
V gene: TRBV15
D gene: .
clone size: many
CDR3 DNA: TGTGCCACTCAACAGAGTCCTAATAGCAATCAGCCCCAGCATTTT
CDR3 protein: CATQQSPNSNQPQHF

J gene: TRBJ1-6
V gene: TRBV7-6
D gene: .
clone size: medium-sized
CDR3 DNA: TGTGCCAGCAGCTTTGGCAGTCCTTCACCCCTCCACTTT
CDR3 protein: CASSFGSPSPLHF

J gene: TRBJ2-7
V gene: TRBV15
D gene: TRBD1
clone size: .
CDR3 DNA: TGTGCCACCAGCGGGGACAGCGAATCCTACGAGCAGTACTTC
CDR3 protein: CATSGDSESYEQYF

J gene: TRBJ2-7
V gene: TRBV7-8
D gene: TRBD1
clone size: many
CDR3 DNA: TGTGCCAGCAGCGTCCTCCGGGACAGGGGTTACGAGCAGTACTTC
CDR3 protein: CASSVLRDRGYEQYF

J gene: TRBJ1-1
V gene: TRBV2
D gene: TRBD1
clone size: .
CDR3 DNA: TGTGCCAGCAGCCGAGCAGGGGGTCTGAGCACTGAAGCTTTCTTT
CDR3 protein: CASSRAGGLSTEAFF

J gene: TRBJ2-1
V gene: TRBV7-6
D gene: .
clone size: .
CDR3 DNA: TGTGCCAGCAGCTTGACAGGGACTATCAATGAGCAGTTCTTC
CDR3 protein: CASSLTGTINEQFF

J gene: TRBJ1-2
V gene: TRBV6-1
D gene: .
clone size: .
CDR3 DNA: TGTGCCAGCAGAGGGCCCGGGCACTATGGCTACACCTTC
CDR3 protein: CASRGPGHYGYTF

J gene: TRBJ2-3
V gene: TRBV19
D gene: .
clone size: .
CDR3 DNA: TGTGCCAGTAGAGGCAGGGGACCAGATACGCAGTATTTT
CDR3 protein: CASRGRGPDTQYF

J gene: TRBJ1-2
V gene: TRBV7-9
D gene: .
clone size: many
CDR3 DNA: TGTGCCAGCAGCGTAGGGAATAACTATGGCTACACCTTC
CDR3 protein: CASSVGNNYGYTF

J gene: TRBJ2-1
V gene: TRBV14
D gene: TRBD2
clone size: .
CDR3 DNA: TGTGCCAGCCCCCAAAGACTAGCTCAGACCAATGAGCAGTTCTTC
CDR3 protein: CASPQRLAQTNEQFF

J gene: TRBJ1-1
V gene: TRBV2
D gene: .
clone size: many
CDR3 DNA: TGTGCCAGCAGTGAAGCGCGAATCACTGAAGCTTTCTTT
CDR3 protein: CASSEARITEAFF

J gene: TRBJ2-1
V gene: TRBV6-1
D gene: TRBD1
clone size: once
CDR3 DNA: TGTGCCAGCAGAGGGACAGGGATGTATAATGAGCAGTTCTTC
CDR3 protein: CASRGTGMYNEQFF

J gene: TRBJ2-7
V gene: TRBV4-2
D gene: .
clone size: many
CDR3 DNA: TGTGCCAGCAGCCAAGGGGGGCCCGCCAACTTC
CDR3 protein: CASSQGGPANF

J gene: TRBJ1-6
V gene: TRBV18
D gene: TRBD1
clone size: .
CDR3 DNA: TGTGCCAGCTCCCGAGACAGGGTGAATAATTCACCCCTCCACTTT
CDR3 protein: CASSRDRVNNSPLHF

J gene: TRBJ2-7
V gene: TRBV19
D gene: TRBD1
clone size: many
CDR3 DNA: TGTGCCAGTAGAGAACAGGGGGGCTCCTACGAGCAGTACTTC
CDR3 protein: CASREQGGSYEQYF

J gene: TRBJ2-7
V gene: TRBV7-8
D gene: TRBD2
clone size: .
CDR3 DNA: TGTGCCAGCAGCTTACGCGCACTAGCGGGAACCTACGAGCAGTACTTC
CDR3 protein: CASSLRALAGTYEQYF

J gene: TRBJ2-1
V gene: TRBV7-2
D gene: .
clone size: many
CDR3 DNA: TGTGCCAGCAGACCACATCCTTGGGAGCGACTATACAATGAGCAGTTCTTC
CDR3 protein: CASRPHPWERLYNEQFF

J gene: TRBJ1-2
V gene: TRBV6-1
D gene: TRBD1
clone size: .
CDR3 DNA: TGTGCCGGCAGCGCAGGGGGGAATGGCTACGCCTTC
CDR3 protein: CAGSAGGNGYAF

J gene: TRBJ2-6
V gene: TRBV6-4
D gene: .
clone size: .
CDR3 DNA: TGTGCCAGCAGCGACTTATCTGGGGCCAACGTCCTGACTTTC
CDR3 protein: CASSDLSGANVLTF

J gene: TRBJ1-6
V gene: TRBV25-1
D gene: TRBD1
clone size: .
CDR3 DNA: TGTGCCAGCAAGGGACAGGGGTCGTCACCCCTCCACTTT
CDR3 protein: CASKGQGSSPLHF

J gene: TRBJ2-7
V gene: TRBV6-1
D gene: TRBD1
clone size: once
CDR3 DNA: TGTGCCAGCAGCTGGACAGGAACGTACGAGCAGTACTTC
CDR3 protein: CASSWTGTYEQYF

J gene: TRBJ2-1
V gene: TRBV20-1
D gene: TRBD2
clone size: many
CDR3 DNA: TGCAGTGCTAGACCTTCCGGGGCTAGCGGGCGAAATGAGCAGTTCTTC
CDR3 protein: CSARPSGASGRNEQFF

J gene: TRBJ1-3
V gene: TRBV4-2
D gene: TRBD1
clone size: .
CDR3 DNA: TGTGCCAGCAGCCGGGAACCGACAGGGGGAAACACCATATATTTT
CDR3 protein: CASSREPTGGNTIYF

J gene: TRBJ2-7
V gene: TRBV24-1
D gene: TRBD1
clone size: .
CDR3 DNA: TGTGCCACCACAGGGGGATACGAGCAGTACTTC
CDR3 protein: CATTGGYEQYF

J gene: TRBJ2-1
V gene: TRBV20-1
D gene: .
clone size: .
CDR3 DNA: TGCAGTGCCCCCAGGGGCCTTGACTACAATGAGCAGTTCTTC
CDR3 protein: CSAPRGLDYNEQFF

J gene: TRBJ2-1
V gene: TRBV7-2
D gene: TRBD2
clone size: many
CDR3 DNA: TGTGCCAGCAGCTTAGTCTCAGGTAGCGGGGCCCACCTCGAGCAGTTCTTC
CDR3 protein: CASSLVSGSGAHLEQFF

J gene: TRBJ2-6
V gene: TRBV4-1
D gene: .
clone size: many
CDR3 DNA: TGCGCCAGCAGCCAAGATGGGACATCTGGGGCCAACGTCCTGACTTTC
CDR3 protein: CASSQDGTSGANVLTF

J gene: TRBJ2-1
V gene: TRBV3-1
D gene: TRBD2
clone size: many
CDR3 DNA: TGTGCCAGCAGTTCCGGACTAGCGACGTTCTTC
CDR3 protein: CASSSGLATFF

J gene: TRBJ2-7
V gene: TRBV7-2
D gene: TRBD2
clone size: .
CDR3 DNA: TGTGCCAGCAGCTTAGGAGCGGGACTAGCGGACGAGCAGTACTTC
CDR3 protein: CASSLGAGLADEQYF

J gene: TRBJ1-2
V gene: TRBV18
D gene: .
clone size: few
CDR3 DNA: TGTGCCAGCTCACCACCGACGGGCCAGCGTTTTAACTATGGCTACACCTTC
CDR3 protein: CASSPPTGQRFNYGYTF

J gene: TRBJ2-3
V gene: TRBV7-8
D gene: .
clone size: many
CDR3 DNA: TGTGCCAGCAGCTTAGCTAGACGGGATACGCAGTATTTT
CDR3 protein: CASSLARRDTQYF